This TCR beta chain was retrieved from a study of T cells in Graves' hyperthyroidism and ophthalmopathy. Amplified regions were TCR beta CDR3 sequences from RNA transcripts. The TCR CDR3 first-round RT-PCR relied on the HTBI primer set. TCRdb itself ran the multiplex PCR reads through MiXCR, one entry per CDR3 protein. The sample carries hundreds of thousands of distinct CDR3 sequences, about 14% recorded once. This clonotype was observed many times. Its target is not known. Whole-study findings and limits: Before onset, by a median of approximately 6.8 months, the model predicted ophthalmopathy.

Those with hyperthyroidism were 18 to 65 years old, newly diagnosed, and ill for under 2 months. Patients having uncontrolled infection, another autoimmune disease, pregnancy or lactation were not included. Diagnosis rested on symptoms, serum thyroxine and TRAb, thyroid ultrasound, and orbital computed tomography. Trimming removed 4 bases from V and 5 bases from J; junction bases left unmatched: 8. Looked up from germline, CDR1 is KGHSH and CDR2 is LQKENI. The CDR3 extends over 17 amino acids. The clonotype was recovered from a woman under 30 with Graves' hyperthyroidism. This chain uses TRBV18 with TRBJ2-1; 13 bases line up with TRBD2. Sample: blood. CDR3 nucleotides: TGTGCCAGCTCACTTCGGACTAGCGGGAGTATCCACAATGAGCAGTTCTTC. Translated: CASSLRTSGSIHNEQFF.